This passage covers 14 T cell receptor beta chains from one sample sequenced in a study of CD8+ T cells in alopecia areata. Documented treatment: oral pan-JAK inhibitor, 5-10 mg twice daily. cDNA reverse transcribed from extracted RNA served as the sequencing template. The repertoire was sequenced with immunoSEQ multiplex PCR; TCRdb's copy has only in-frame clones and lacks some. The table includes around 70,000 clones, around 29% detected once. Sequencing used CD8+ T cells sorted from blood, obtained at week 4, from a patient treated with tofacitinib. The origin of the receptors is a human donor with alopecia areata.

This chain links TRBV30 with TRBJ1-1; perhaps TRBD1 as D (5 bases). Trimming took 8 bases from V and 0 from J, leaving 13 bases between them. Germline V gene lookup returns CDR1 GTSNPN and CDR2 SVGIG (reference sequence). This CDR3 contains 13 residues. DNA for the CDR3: TGTGCCCAGGGAGATAGCCTGAACACTGAAGCTTTCTTT. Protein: CAQGDSLNTEAFF.

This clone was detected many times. The CDR3 loop reads CASSIEAFGGYTF. The CDR3 DNA is TGTGCCAGTAGTATAGAGGCCTTCGGGGGCTACACCTTC. The chain employs TRBV19 and TRBJ1-2; no clear D. The CDR3 is made up of 13 amino acids. Germline CDR1 is LNHDA and CDR2 is SQIVND (reference sequence). Trimming removed 0 bases at V and 8 bases at J, with 10 bases between.

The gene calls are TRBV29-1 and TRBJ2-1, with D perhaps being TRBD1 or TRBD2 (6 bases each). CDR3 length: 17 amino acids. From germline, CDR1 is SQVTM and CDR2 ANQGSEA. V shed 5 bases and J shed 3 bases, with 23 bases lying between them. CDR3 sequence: CSVRWGETGYYYNEQFF. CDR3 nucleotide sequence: TGCAGCGTTAGGTGGGGGGAGACAGGCTATTACTACAATGAGCAGTTCTTC.

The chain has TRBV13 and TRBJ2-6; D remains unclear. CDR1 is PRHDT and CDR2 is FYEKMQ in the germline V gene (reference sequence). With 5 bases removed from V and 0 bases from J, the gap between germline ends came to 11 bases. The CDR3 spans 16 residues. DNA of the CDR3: TGTGCCAGCAGCGTATGGGATCACTCTGGGGCCAACGTCCTGACTTTC. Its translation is CASSVWDHSGANVLTF.

As DNA, the CDR3 is TGCAGCGTCCGGACTAGCGGCACCTACGAGCAGTACTTC. It encodes CSVRTSGTYEQYF. The V and J genes are TRBV29-1 and TRBJ2-7, with TRBD2 matching 10 bases. The CDR3 is 13 amino acids. Per the germline V gene, CDR1 is SQVTM and CDR2 is ANQGSEA. Trimming removed 6 bases from V and 2 bases from J; junction bases left unmatched: 4.

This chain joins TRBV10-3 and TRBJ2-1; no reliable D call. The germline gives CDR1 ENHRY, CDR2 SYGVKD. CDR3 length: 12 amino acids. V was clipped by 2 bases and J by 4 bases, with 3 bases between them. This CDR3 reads CAISEGYNEQFF. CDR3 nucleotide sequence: TGTGCCATCAGTGAGGGGTACAATGAGCAGTTCTTC.

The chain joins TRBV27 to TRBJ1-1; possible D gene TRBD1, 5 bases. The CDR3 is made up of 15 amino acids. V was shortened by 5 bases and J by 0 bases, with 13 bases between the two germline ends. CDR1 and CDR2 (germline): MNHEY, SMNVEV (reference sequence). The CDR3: CASSPHVGVNTEAFF. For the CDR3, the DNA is TGTGCCAGCAGTCCCCATGTAGGGGTGAACACTGAAGCTTTCTTT.

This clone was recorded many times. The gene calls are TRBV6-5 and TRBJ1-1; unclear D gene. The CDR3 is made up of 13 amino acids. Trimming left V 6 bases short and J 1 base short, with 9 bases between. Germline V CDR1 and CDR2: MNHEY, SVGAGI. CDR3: CASSHTENTEAFF. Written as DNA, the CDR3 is TGTGCCAGCAGCCATACAGAGAACACTGAAGCTTTCTTT.

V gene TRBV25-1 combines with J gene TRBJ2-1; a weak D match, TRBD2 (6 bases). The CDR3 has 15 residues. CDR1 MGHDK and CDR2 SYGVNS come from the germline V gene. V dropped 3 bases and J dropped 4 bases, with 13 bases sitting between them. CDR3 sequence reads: CASSEKTGSYNEQFF. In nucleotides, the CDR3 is TGTGCCAGCAGTGAGAAGACCGGGAGTTACAATGAGCAGTTCTTC.

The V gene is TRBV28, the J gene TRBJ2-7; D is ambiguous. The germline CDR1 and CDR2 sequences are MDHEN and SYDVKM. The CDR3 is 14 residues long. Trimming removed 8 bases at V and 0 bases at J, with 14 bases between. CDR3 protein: CASCDATSSYEQYF. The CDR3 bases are TGTGCCAGCTGCGATGCTACGAGCTCCTACGAGCAGTACTTC. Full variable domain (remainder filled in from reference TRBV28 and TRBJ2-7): DVKVTQSSRYLVKRTGEKVFLECVQDMDHENMFWYRQDPGLGLRLIYFSYDVKMKEKGDIPEGYSVSREKKERFSLILESASTNQTSMYLCASCDATSSYEQYFGPGTRLTVT.

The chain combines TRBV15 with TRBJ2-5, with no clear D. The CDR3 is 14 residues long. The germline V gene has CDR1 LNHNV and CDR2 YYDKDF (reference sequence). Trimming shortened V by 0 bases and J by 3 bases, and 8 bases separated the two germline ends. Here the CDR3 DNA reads TGTGCCACCAGCAGAGATCTGGCGGAAGAGACCCAGTACTTC. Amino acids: CATSRDLAEETQYF.

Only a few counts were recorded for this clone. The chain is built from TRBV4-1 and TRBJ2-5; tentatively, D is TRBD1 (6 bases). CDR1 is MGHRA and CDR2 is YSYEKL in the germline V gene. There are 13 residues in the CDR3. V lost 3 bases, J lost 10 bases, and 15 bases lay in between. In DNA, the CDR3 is TGCGCCAGCAGCCAGTCTCCAGGGGAGCGCCAGTACTTC. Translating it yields CASSQSPGERQYF.

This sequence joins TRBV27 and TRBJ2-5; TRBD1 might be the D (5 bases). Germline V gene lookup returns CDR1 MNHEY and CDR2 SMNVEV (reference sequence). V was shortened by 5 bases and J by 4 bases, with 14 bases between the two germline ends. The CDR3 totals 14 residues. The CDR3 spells CASSPNYGAETQYF. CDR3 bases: TGTGCCAGCAGTCCAAACTATGGGGCAGAGACCCAGTACTTC.

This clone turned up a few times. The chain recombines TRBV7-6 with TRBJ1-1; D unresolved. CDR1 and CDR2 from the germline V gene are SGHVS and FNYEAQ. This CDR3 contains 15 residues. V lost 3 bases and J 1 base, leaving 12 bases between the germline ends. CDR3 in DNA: TGTGCCAGCAGCTTCCGTTCGGAGGGGAACACTGAAGCTTTCTTT. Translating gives CASSFRSEGNTEAFF.